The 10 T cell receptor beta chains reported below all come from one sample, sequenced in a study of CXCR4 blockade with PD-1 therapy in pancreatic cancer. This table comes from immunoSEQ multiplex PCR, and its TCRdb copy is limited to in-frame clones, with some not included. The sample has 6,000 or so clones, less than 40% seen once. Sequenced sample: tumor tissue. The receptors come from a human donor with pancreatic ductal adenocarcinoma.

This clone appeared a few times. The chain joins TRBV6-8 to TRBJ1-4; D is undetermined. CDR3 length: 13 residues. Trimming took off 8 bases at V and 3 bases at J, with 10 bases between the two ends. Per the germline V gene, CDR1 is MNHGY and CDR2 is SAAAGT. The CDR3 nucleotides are TGTGCCAGCGAAGTTGGGGCTAATGAAAAACTGTTTTTT. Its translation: CASEVGANEKLFF.

For the CDR3, the DNA is TGCGCCAGCAGCTTGGGACTACAACCCCACAATGAGCAGTTCTTC. It yields the protein CASSLGLQPHNEQFF. The chain is built from TRBV5-1 and TRBJ2-1; a possible D gene is TRBD2 (5 bases). The CDR3 extends over 15 amino acids. CDR1 and CDR2 from the germline V gene are SGHRS and YFSETQ. Between the trimmed V and J ends, which lost 0 bases and 5 bases, there was a span of 12 bases.

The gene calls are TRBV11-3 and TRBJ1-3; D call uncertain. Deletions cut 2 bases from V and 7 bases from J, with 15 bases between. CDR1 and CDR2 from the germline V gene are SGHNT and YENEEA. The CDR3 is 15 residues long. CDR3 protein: CASSLYDPTGNTIYF. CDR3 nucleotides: TGTGCCAGCAGCTTATACGACCCGACGGGTAACACCATATATTTT.

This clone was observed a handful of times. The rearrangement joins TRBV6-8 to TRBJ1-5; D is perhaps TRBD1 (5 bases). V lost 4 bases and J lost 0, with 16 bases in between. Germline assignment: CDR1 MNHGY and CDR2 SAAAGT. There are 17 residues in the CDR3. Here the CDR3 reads CASSFQGGGYSNQPQHF. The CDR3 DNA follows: TGTGCCAGCAGTTTCCAGGGCGGGGGATATAGCAATCAGCCCCAGCATTTT.

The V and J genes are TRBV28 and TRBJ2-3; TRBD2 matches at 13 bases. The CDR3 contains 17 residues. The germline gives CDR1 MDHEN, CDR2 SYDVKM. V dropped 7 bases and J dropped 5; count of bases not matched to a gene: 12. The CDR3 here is CASIPRGLAGEKDTQYF. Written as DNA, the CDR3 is TGTGCCAGCATTCCTAGAGGACTAGCGGGAGAAAAAGATACGCAGTATTTT.

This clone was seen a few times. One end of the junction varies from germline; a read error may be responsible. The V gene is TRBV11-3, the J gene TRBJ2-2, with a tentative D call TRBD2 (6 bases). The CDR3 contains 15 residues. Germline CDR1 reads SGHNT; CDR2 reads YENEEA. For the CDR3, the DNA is TGTGCTAGCAGCTTAACCGGGAGCAGCACCGGGGAGCTGTTTTTT. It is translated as CASSLTGSSTGELFF.

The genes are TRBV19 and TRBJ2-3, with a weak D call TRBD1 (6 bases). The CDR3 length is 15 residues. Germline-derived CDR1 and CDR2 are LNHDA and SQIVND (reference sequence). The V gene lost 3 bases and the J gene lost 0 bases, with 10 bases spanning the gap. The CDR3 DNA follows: TGTGCCAGTAGTATGTGGGGGCGAAGCACAGATACGCAGTATTTT. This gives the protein CASSMWGRSTDTQYF.

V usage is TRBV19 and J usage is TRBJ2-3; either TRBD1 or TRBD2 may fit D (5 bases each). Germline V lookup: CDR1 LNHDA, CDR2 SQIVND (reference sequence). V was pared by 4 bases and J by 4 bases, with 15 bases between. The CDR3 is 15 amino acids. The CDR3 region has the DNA TGTGCCAGTAGTACTGCCTGGGACGGGGCAGATACGCAGTATTTT. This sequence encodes CASSTAWDGADTQYF.

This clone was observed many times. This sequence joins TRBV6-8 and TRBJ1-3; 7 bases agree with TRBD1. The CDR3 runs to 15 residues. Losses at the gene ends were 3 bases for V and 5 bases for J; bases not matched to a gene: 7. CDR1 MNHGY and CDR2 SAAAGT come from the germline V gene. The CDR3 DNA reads TGTGCCAGCAGTTATGACAGGGACATCAGAAACACCATATATTTT. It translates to CASSYDRDIRNTIYF.

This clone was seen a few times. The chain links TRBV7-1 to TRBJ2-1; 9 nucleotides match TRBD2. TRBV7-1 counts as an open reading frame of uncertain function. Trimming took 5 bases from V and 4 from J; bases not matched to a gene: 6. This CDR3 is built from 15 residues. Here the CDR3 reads CASSQLAGLYNEQFF. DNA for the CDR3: TGTGCCAGCAGCCAACTAGCGGGTCTATACAATGAGCAGTTCTTC.